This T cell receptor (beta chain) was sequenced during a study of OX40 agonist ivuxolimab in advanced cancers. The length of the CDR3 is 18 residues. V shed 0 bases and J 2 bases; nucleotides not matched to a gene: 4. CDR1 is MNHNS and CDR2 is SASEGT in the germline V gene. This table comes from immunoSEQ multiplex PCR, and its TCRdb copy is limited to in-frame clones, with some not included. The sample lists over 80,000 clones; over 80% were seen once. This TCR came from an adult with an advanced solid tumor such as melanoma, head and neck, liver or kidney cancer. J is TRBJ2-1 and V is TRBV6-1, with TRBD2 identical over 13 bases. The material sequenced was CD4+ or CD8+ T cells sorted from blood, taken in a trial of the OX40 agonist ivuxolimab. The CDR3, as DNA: TGTGCCAGCAGTGAAGCCATTGGACTAGCGGGAGCCTACAATGAGCAGTTCTTC. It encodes CASSEAIGLAGAYNEQFF.